These 7 T cell receptor beta chains were all obtained from the same sample, sequenced in a study of post-analysis software for immune sequencing data. General study results and limits: In patients, TRBV5-6, TRBV5-1 and TRBV20-1 belonged to five or six TRBV segments found more frequently than in controls.

TCR beta libraries were prepared from cDNA with unique molecular identifiers. Each CDR3 protein is one row after TCRdb ran MiXCR on the PCR reads. The table includes 250,000 to 300,000 distinct CDR3 sequences, just over 35% detected once. These receptors' targets are unknown. Sequencing used blood. Receptors were obtained from a girl aged 5 to 17 with multiple sclerosis.

The chain employs TRBV28 and TRBJ1-6; TRBD1 might be the D (5 bases). Per germline, CDR1 MDHEN and CDR2 SYDVKM. The CDR3 is made up of 15 amino acids. With 1 base removed from V and 9 bases from J, the gap between germline ends came to 13 bases. CDR3 in amino acids: CASSLSLGVSSPLHF. CDR3 in DNA: TGTGCCAGCAGTTTATCTCTAGGGGTGAGTTCACCCCTCCACTTT.

J is TRBJ2-7 and V is TRBV27; D might be TRBD2 (5 bases). Germline-derived CDR1 and CDR2 are MNHEY and SMNVEV (reference sequence). There are 14 residues in the CDR3. Trimming took 5 bases from V and 2 from J, leaving 13 bases between them. CDR3 residues: CASSRRTLPYEQYF. CDR3 coding DNA: TGTGCCAGCAGTCGGAGGACCCTCCCCTACGAGCAGTACTTC.

Many counts were recorded for this clonotype. DNA for the CDR3: TGCAGCGTTGAGAGCAGGCAGGGGGCTAATGAGCAGTTCTTC. Protein product: CSVESRQGANEQFF. The chain couples TRBV29-1 to TRBJ2-1; 8 bases are shared with TRBD1. This CDR3 is 14 amino acids long. V lost 3 bases and J lost 7; bases outside the gene matches: 8. Germline CDR1 SQVTM, CDR2 ANQGSEA.

This clonotype was counted ten times or more. The chain couples TRBV12-3 or TRBV12-4 to TRBJ2-1; D unresolved. The CDR3 consists of 14 residues. Trimming stripped 3 bases from V and 5 bases from J, with 11 bases between. This CDR3 reads CASSLGSFDNEQFF. Here the CDR3 DNA reads TGTGCCAGCAGTTTGGGCAGTTTCGACAATGAGCAGTTCTTC.

The chain is built from TRBV7-2 and TRBJ2-5, with TRBD2 identical over 15 bases. Trimming cost V 1 base and J 4 bases; bases outside gene matches: 7. The germline gives CDR1 SGHTA, CDR2 FQGNSA. CDR3 length: 18 residues. CDR3 DNA: TGTGCCAGCAGCTTAGGGGGACTAGCGGGGGGCCTTAGAGAGACCCAGTACTTC. It specifies CASSLGGLAGGLRETQYF.

This clonotype was seen many times. The chain links TRBV6-1 to TRBJ2-7, with TRBD1 as a possible D gene (6 bases). The V gene's germline CDR1 is MNHNS and CDR2 SASEGT. Trimming took off 4 bases at V and 2 bases at J, with 15 bases between the two ends. CDR3 size: 15 residues. CDR3 coding DNA: TGTGCCAGCAGTGGCCCTCGGACAGATACCTACGAGCAGTACTTC. Amino acid sequence: CASSGPRTDTYEQYF.

The chain links TRBV20-1 to TRBJ2-1, with a tentative D call TRBD2 (5 bases). In germline, CDR1 is DFQATT, CDR2 SNEGSKA (reference sequence). V dropped 2 bases and J dropped 6 bases, with 14 bases sitting between them. CDR3 size: 14 residues. The DNA of the CDR3 is TGCAGTGCTAGACTTGGGGAGAGCGGCAATGAGCAGTTCTTC. It yields the protein CSARLGESGNEQFF.